A single sample gave rise to the 21 T cell receptor beta chains below, sequenced in a study of cytomegalovirus exposure and HLA in healthy donors. This table comes from immunoSEQ multiplex PCR, and its TCRdb copy is limited to in-frame clones, with some not included. Among 150,000 to 200,000 clones listed, 85% were seen once. The sequenced sample consisted of PBMCs. The receptor set was obtained from a man between 18 and 29 years old in good health and CMV-seropositive.

The table lists this clone with a count of one. The gene calls are TRBV10-2 and TRBJ1-5; 7 bases are a match to TRBD1. Germline CDR1 WSHSY, CDR2 SAAADI. V lost 8 bases and J lost 0; bases outside the gene matches: 13. The length of the CDR3 is 17 residues. Here the CDR3 reads CASEEGGSGYSNQPQHF. CDR3 bases: TGCGCCAGCGAAGAAGGGGGCAGCGGTTATAGCAATCAGCCCCAGCATTTT.

The chain uses TRBV9 and TRBJ2-7, with TRBD1 matching over 9 bases. V dropped 4 bases and J dropped 3; count of bases not matched to a gene: 5. CDR1 is SGDLS, CDR2 YYNGEE, per germline. There are 14 residues in the CDR3. Here the CDR3 reads CASSTGQGNYEQYF. The CDR3 nucleotides are TGTGCCAGCAGCACGGGACAGGGAAACTACGAGCAGTACTTC.

In its sample, this clone was seen once. DNA of the CDR3: TGTGCCAGCAGTACGCCCGGGACTAGCACAGATACGCAGTATTTT. Translating it yields CASSTPGTSTDTQYF. This chain connects TRBV6-5 to TRBJ2-3, with a tentative D call TRBD2 (6 bases). The V end lost 5 bases, the J end lost 0 bases, and 12 bases lay between the germline ends. CDR3 length equals 15 residues. Germline V gene lookup returns CDR1 MNHEY and CDR2 SVGAGI.

This clone came up a few times. The genes are TRBV7-9 and TRBJ2-4, with 8 bases that match TRBD1. Germline CDR1 reads SEHNR; CDR2 reads FQNEAQ (reference sequence). This CDR3 has 13 amino acids. Trimming removed 9 bases from V and 8 bases from J; junction bases left unmatched: 9. The CDR3, as DNA: TGTGCCAGTAACCAGGGGGCGGCAGACATTCAGTACTTC. Protein sequence: CASNQGAADIQYF.

The V gene is TRBV28, the J gene TRBJ2-7, with TRBD1 matching 9 bases. Germline assignment: CDR1 MDHEN and CDR2 SYDVKM. CDR3 length: 15 amino acids. Trimming cost V 7 bases and J 6 bases; bases outside gene matches: 13. Written as DNA, the CDR3 is TGTGCCAGCACCTCCCGGGACAGGGAGTTGGGCGAGCAGTACTTC. It yields the protein CASTSRDRELGEQYF. The whole variable domain, filled in from reference TRBV28 and TRBJ2-7, reads DVKVTQSSRYLVKRTGEKVFLECVQDMDHENMFWYRQDPGLGLRLIYFSYDVKMKEKGDIPEGYSVSREKKERFSLILESASTNQTSMYLCASTSRDRELGEQYFGPGTRLTVT.

This clone was recorded a few times. The rearrangement joins TRBV5-1 to TRBJ1-2; possibly TRBD1 for D (6 bases). The length of the CDR3 is 15 residues. Germline V gives CDR1 SGHRS, CDR2 YFSETQ. The V gene lost 0 bases and the J gene lost 7 bases, with 16 bases spanning the gap. The CDR3 region is CASSLAGGGQVGYTF. The DNA of the CDR3 is TGCGCCAGCAGCTTGGCTGGGGGCGGCCAAGTTGGCTACACCTTC. Full variable domain (missing parts from reference TRBV5-1 and TRBJ1-2): KAGVTQTPRYLIKTRGQQVTLSCSPISGHRSVSWYQQTPGQGLQFLFEYFSETQRNKGNFPGRFSGRQFSNSRSEMNVSTLELGDSALYLCASSLAGGGQVGYTFGSGTRLTVV.

This clone has a single count. CDR3 coding DNA: TGTGCCAGCAGTCCCCATAGCGGGAGCTCCTACAATGAGCAGTTCTTC. This gives the protein CASSPHSGSSYNEQFF. The gene calls are TRBV27 and TRBJ2-1; 9 bases fit TRBD2. Per the germline V gene, CDR1 is MNHEY and CDR2 is SMNVEV (reference sequence). The CDR3 extends over 16 amino acids. Losses at the gene ends were 5 bases for V and 0 bases for J; bases not matched to a gene: 5.

The chain has TRBV6-6 and TRBJ2-3, with TRBD2 as a possible D gene (6 bases). The CDR3 is made up of 11 amino acids. Germline V gene sequence: CDR1 MNHNY, CDR2 SVGAGI (reference sequence). The V and J ends lost 5 bases and 6 bases respectively, with 6 bases between them. CDR3 in amino acids: CASSRGDTQYF. The CDR3 region has the DNA TGTGCCAGCAGTCGGGGGGATACGCAGTATTTT.

This chain joins TRBV28 and TRBJ2-3; 8 bases are shared with TRBD2. This CDR3 has 15 amino acids. CDR1 is MDHEN, CDR2 SYDVKM, per germline. Unmatched junction bases numbered 6, after V lost 2 bases and J lost 5 bases. The CDR3 here is CASSLPRSGRDTQYF. As DNA, the CDR3 is TGTGCCAGCAGTTTACCCAGGAGCGGGAGAGATACGCAGTATTTT.

The chain is built from TRBV9 and TRBJ1-2, with D maybe TRBD1 (5 bases). V gave up 1 base and J gave up 8 bases, with 18 bases separating them. Germline V gene sequence: CDR1 SGDLS, CDR2 YYNGEE. There are 15 residues in the CDR3. In nucleotides, the CDR3 is TGTGCCAGCAGCGTAAAAGCCAGGGCCGAGGAGGGCTACACCTTC. Translated, it gives CASSVKARAEEGYTF.

CDR3 sequence (DNA): TGTGCCAGCTCCCCAACGGGGACAGGGGAGTTCTTC. Its translation: CASSPTGTGEFF. This sequence joins TRBV6-1 and TRBJ2-1, with 10 positions matching TRBD1. The CDR3 is made up of 12 amino acids. V trimming: 8 bases; J trimming: 14 bases; junction bases outside the gene matches: 9. The germline gives CDR1 MNHNS, CDR2 SASEGT.

The table lists this clone with a count of one. The chain has TRBV28 and TRBJ1-2; TRBD1 matches at 7 bases. Germline V lookup: CDR1 MDHEN, CDR2 SYDVKM. V shed 6 bases, J shed 2 bases, and the junction held 12 bases outside the gene matches. CDR3 size: 16 residues. Written as DNA, the CDR3 is TGTGCCAGCAGCTCGAACCGACAGGGTTTGAACTATGGCTACACCTTC. This encodes CASSSNRQGLNYGYTF.

The genes are TRBV10-3 and TRBJ2-6; D might be TRBD2 (6 bases). V lost 2 bases and J 2 bases, leaving 7 bases between the germline ends. The CDR3 totals 15 residues. Germline assignment: CDR1 ENHRY and CDR2 SYGVKD. The CDR3 loop reads CAISEGGTGANVLTF. CDR3 DNA: TGTGCCATCAGTGAGGGAGGGACTGGGGCCAACGTCCTGACTTTC.

The sample holds a few counts of this clone. This chain links TRBV2 with TRBJ2-5, with TRBD2 matching over 8 bases. CDR1 and CDR2 (germline): SNHLY, FYNNEI. The CDR3 loop spans 15 amino acids. V gave up 7 bases and J gave up 2 bases; unmatched junction bases: 9. This CDR3 reads CASTKISGAQETQYF. In DNA form, the CDR3 reads TGTGCCAGCACCAAAATTAGCGGGGCGCAAGAGACCCAGTACTTC.

The chain joins TRBV7-8 to TRBJ2-1; TRBD2 aligns across 9 bases. The trim removed 0 bases at V and 16 bases at J, leaving 10 bases unmatched. This CDR3 has 14 residues. In germline, CDR1 is SGHVS, CDR2 FQNEAQ. CDR3 sequence (DNA): TGTGCCAGCAGCTTAGCGGGGGGCGGGAGGGCCGGATTCTTC. Translating it yields CASSLAGGGRAGFF.

This CDR3 reads CASSYEGSGGYTF. CDR3 sequence (DNA): TGTGCCAGCAGTTACGAGGGAAGCGGAGGCTACACCTTC. The genes are TRBV6-5 and TRBJ1-2, with D uncertain. Trimming took 2 bases from V and 8 from J, leaving 12 bases between them. The CDR3 spans 13 residues. The germline V gene encodes CDR1 MNHEY and CDR2 SVGAGI.

The chain joins TRBV5-4 to TRBJ1-2; 7 bases align to TRBD1. There are 15 residues in the CDR3. Germline CDR1 is SGHNT and CDR2 is YYREEE (reference sequence). With V trimmed by 0 bases and J by 6 bases, 8 bases remained unmatched. DNA for the CDR3: TGTGCCAGCAGCTTGGTTCCAAAACAGGGGAATGGCTACACCTTC. Amino acid sequence: CASSLVPKQGNGYTF.

The genes are TRBV28 and TRBJ2-7; weak D call: TRBD2 (6 bases). V was pared by 2 bases and J by 2 bases, with 19 bases between. Germline V gene data show CDR1 as MDHEN and CDR2 as SYDVKM. The CDR3 spans 17 residues. The CDR3: CASSLPIGERVAYEQYF. CDR3 DNA sequence: TGTGCCAGCAGTTTACCCATTGGGGAGCGGGTAGCCTACGAGCAGTACTTC. The whole variable domain, filled in from reference TRBV28 and TRBJ2-7, reads DVKVTQSSRYLVKRTGEKVFLECVQDMDHENMFWYRQDPGLGLRLIYFSYDVKMKEKGDIPEGYSVSREKKERFSLILESASTNQTSMYLCASSLPIGERVAYEQYFGPGTRLTVT.

This chain connects TRBV7-9 to TRBJ1-1; D uncertain. The germline gives CDR1 SEHNR, CDR2 FQNEAQ (reference sequence). The CDR3 is 12 residues long. V was clipped by 6 bases and J by 5 bases, with 10 bases between them. As DNA, the CDR3 is TGTGCCAGCAGAGGGAGCGGTACTGAAGCTTTCTTT. Translating gives CASRGSGTEAFF.

This chain links TRBV27 with TRBJ2-3, with D possibly TRBD2 on 7 matching bases. Germline CDR1 and CDR2: MNHEY and SMNVEV (reference sequence). The CDR3 totals 15 residues. V was pared by 2 bases and J by 3 bases, with 12 bases between. CDR3 sequence (DNA): TGTGCCAGCAGTTTACAAGGGGGGGCAACAGATACGCAGTATTTT. Protein: CASSLQGGATDTQYF.

V and J are TRBV9 and TRBJ2-5; D not certain. V lost 3 bases, J lost 5 bases, and 14 bases lay in between. CDR1 and CDR2 from the germline V gene are SGDLS and YYNGEE. The CDR3 contains 14 residues. CDR3 amino acids: CASSAGHSTETQYF. CDR3 sequence (DNA): TGTGCCAGCAGCGCAGGTCACTCCACGGAGACCCAGTACTTC.